The rows below give T cell receptor beta chains drawn from one sample of a study of blood T cells in healthy people across ages. TCRdb used MiXCR to reprocess the 5' RACE reads, holding one entry per CDR3 protein. The sample records 1.5 million or so distinct CDR3 sequences, about 42% being singletons. The sequenced material came from blood. All receptors come from a woman between 18 and 29 years old in good health. Each CDR3 is given with its conserved first and last residue. The order of the fields is J gene, D gene, clone size, V gene, CDR3 DNA, CDR3 protein. The D gene is left open where the match is weak. For some rows the clone size is stated as once, few or many, or as a class when expanded; others skip it.

TRBJ2-1 | TRBD1 | few | TRBV14 | TGTGCCAGCAGCCGCGGGACAGGCCACTACAATGAGCAGTTCTTC | CASSRGTGHYNEQFF
TRBJ2-1 | TRBD2 | many | TRBV7-8 | TGTGCCAGCAGCTTATCTCCCAGCGGGGTAGCCTACAATGAGCAGTTCTTC | CASSLSPSGVAYNEQFF
TRBJ2-7 | . | . | TRBV7-9 | TGTGCCAGCAGCCCCCGGGGGACTCCCGAGCAGTACTTC | CASSPRGTPEQYF
TRBJ1-2 | . | once | TRBV12-3/TRBV12-4 | TGTGCCAGCAGTTTTGAGGGTCCGTATGGCTACACCTTC | CASSFEGPYGYTF
TRBJ2-7 | . | . | TRBV2 | TGTGCCAGCAGTATACAGGGAAAGGCGTACGAGCAGTACTTC | CASSIQGKAYEQYF
TRBJ2-3 | . | . | TRBV12-3/TRBV12-4 | TGTGCCAGCAGCCGATATCCGGGATCCACCCGCACAGATACGCAGTATTTT | CASSRYPGSTRTDTQYF
TRBJ1-2 | . | few | TRBV10-3 | TGTGCCATCAGGCCGACCGTCCAAGTTGGGTATGGCTACACCTTC | CAIRPTVQVGYGYTF
TRBJ1-5 | . | . | TRBV7-9 | TGTGCCAGCAGCCCAAACGGCGACTCGAATCAGCCCCAGCATTTT | CASSPNGDSNQPQHF
TRBJ2-2 | . | . | TRBV7-9 | TGTGCCAGCAGCAAAGTGGGCGGTGGGAACACCGGGGAGCTGTTTTTT | CASSKVGGGNTGELFF
TRBJ2-5 | TRBD2 | many | TRBV7-2 | TGTGCCAGCAGCCTTAGCGGGAGGAAGGAGACCCAGTACTTC | CASSLSGRKETQYF
TRBJ1-5 | TRBD1 | . | TRBV2 | TGTGCCAGCAGTGACGGACTGGACAGGCTTGATCAGCCCCAGCATTTT | CASSDGLDRLDQPQHF
TRBJ2-1 | . | . | TRBV19 | TGTGCCAGTAGTATGGGCCAGAAACACAATGAGCAGTTCTTC | CASSMGQKHNEQFF
TRBJ1-5 | . | few | TRBV7-2 | TGTGCCAGCAGCTCCTCTAGGGCCCTACATAGCAATCAGCCCCAGCATTTT | CASSSSRALHSNQPQHF
TRBJ2-5 | . | few | TRBV7-2 | TGTGCCAGCGAGCTTACGCCCAGGGAGACCCAGTACTTC | CASELTPRETQYF
TRBJ2-5 | . | . | TRBV28 | TGTGCCAGCAGTTTGGCTGGAGGGGGGTACAATGAGCAGTACTTC | CASSLAGGGYNEQYF
TRBJ2-7 | . | few | TRBV30 | TGTGCCTGCAAAAACAGGGTGAACGAGCAGTACTTC | CACKNRVNEQYF
TRBJ2-7 | . | few | TRBV20-1 | TGCAGTGCTAGAGAGGCAATTTCTTCGGGGCCCTACGAGCAGTACTTC | CSAREAISSGPYEQYF
TRBJ2-7 | TRBD1 | . | TRBV5-5 | TGTGCCAGCAGCTTGGTGGGACAGGCCCCGCACTCCTACGAGCAGTACTTC | CASSLVGQAPHSYEQYF
TRBJ1-5 | . | once | TRBV9 | TGTGCCAGCAGCGAAAGCTCGTACAATCAGCCCCAGCATTTT | CASSESSYNQPQHF
TRBJ2-1 | TRBD2 | few | TRBV6-7 | TGTGCCAAACTGACTAGCGATCGGAGAAATGAGCAGTTCTTC | CAKLTSDRRNEQFF
TRBJ2-1 | TRBD2 | . | TRBV20-1 | TGCAGTGCCCGGCGGGGGGGAAACAATGAGCAGTTCTTC | CSARRGGNNEQFF
TRBJ2-4 | TRBD2 | once | TRBV15 | TGTGCCACCAGCAGAGATGGCACTAGCGGGATCGACATTCAGTACTTC | CATSRDGTSGIDIQYF
TRBJ1-3 | TRBD1 | . | TRBV6-5 | TGTGCCAGCAGCAATCCAGGGGGCAACACCATATATTTT | CASSNPGGNTIYF
TRBJ1-2 | TRBD1 | . | TRBV7-2 | TGTGCCAGCAGCCCAGGGACAGGGGGTTTTTTCGGCTACACCTTC | CASSPGTGGFFGYTF
TRBJ1-4 | . | few | TRBV4-3 | TGCGCCAGCAGCCAAGATCCCCCTCTGGCAGGGCGGGAAAAACTGTTTTTT | CASSQDPPLAGREKLFF
TRBJ2-6 | . | . | TRBV27 | TGTGCCAGCAGACACAGGACAAGCAACTCTGGGGCCAACGTCCTGACTTTC | CASRHRTSNSGANVLTF
TRBJ2-5 | TRBD2 | few | TRBV12-3/TRBV12-4 | TGTGCCAGCAGTTCTAGCGGGGGGGCTGAAGAGACCCAGTACTTC | CASSSSGGAEETQYF
TRBJ1-1 | . | . | TRBV14 | TGTGCCAGCAGCCATCTGGAGATGAACACTGAAGCTTTCTTT | CASSHLEMNTEAFF
TRBJ1-1 | TRBD1 | . | TRBV6-6 | TGTGCCAGCAGTAAAGGACAGGGGTTGCTGAACACTGAAGCTTTCTTT | CASSKGQGLLNTEAFF
TRBJ2-5 | . | many | TRBV9 | TGTGCCAGCAGTGTTGGGATACAAGAGACCCAGTACTTC | CASSVGIQETQYF
TRBJ2-7 | TRBD1 | few | TRBV4-1 | TGCGCCAGCAGCCCCCTGGGACAGGGGTATAGCGAGCAGTACTTC | CASSPLGQGYSEQYF
TRBJ1-6 | . | . | TRBV28 | TGTGCCAGCACTAGGACAGCAAATTCACCCCTCCACTTT | CASTRTANSPLHF
TRBJ2-5 | . | . | TRBV28 | TGTGCCAGCAGTTCAAGGTCGAAAGGTAATGAGCAGTACTTC | CASSSRSKGNEQYF
TRBJ2-7 | . | few | TRBV30 | TGTGCCTGGAGTAGAACGGGGGGCGGCGACGAGCAGTACTTC | CAWSRTGGGDEQYF
TRBJ1-2 | . | . | TRBV7-2 | TGTGCCAGCAGACCCCGAGACGGTACTAACTATGGCTACACCTTC | CASRPRDGTNYGYTF
TRBJ1-6 | TRBD1 | . | TRBV11-2 | TGTGCCAGCAGCTTATTGGGACAGTGGGGATTTTCACCCCTCCACTTT | CASSLLGQWGFSPLHF
TRBJ1-2 | . | few | TRBV4-2 | TGTGCCAGCAGCCAAAGAGTTGAGGGAAACTATGGCTACACCTTC | CASSQRVEGNYGYTF
TRBJ2-5 | TRBD2 | few | TRBV13 | TGTGCCAGCAGCTTACTCGGGGGGGCTGAGACCCAGTACTTC | CASSLLGGAETQYF
TRBJ2-1 | . | . | TRBV5-6 | TGTGCCAGCAGCTTGGGGGGGCAAGAGACCCAGTTCTTC | CASSLGGQETQFF
TRBJ1-3 | . | once | TRBV7-8 | TGTGCCAGCAGCCCCGAGAGGGGCGTAACCGTATATTTT | CASSPERGVTVYF
TRBJ1-1 | . | . | TRBV2 | TGTGCCAGCATCCTTTTCGGCGGGCTGAACACTGAAGCTTTCTTT | CASILFGGLNTEAFF
TRBJ2-5 | . | . | TRBV7-2 | TGTGCCAGCAGCTTAGCGCCGAAAGAATGGGGGACCCAGTACTTC | CASSLAPKEWGTQYF
TRBJ1-1 | TRBD1 | few | TRBV4-3 | TGCGCCAGCAACACAGGGGGTGTCCCATACACTGAAGCTTTCTTT | CASNTGGVPYTEAFF